Listed below are T cell receptor beta chains from one sample, sequenced in a study of T cells in localized non-small cell lung cancer. Clones were read by immunoSEQ multiplex PCR, and TCRdb kept only the in-frame ones, dropping some. The sample consists of 15,000 to 25,000 clones, about nine tenths of them appearing once. The sequenced sample was peripheral blood, obtained before any cancer treatment. The origin of the receptors is a male donor aged 60 or over with stage I squamous cell lung carcinoma. The CDR3 runs from the conserved cysteine through the conserved F or W. Each record gives: J gene, V gene, clone size, D gene, CDR3 protein, CDR3 DNA. The D gene is left open where the match is weak. A clone size is listed for some rows: how often the clone was seen (once, few, many), or a class if it is expanded.

>TRBJ1-2|TRBV4-2|once|.
CASSQDSSYGYTF
TGTGCCAGCAGCCAAGACTCCTCGTATGGCTACACCTTC
>TRBJ2-2|TRBV7-6|.|.
CASSGALGDWELFF
TGTGCCAGCAGCGGGGCTCTTGGGGACTGGGAGCTGTTTTTT
>TRBJ2-3|TRBV30|.|.
CAWSVQPDTQYF
TGTGCCTGGAGTGTACAGCCAGATACGCAGTATTTT
>TRBJ1-3|TRBV5-1|once|.
CASSFYSGKGEGNTIYF
TGCGCCAGCAGCTTCTACTCGGGGAAGGGCGAGGGAAACACCATATATTTT
>TRBJ2-3|TRBV30|.|.
CAWSGTGDTQYF
TGTGCCTGGAGCGGGACTGGAGATACGCAGTATTTT
>TRBJ1-2|TRBV9|.|.
CASSGLTNPYGYTF
TGTGCCAGCAGCGGCCTCACCAACCCCTATGGCTACACCTTC
>TRBJ2-7|TRBV10-3|.|TRBD1
CAIRGSTGAIAEQYF
TGTGCCATCAGGGGCTCGACAGGGGCAATAGCCGAGCAGTACTTC
>TRBJ1-1|TRBV28|once|.
CASTLQGEAFF
TGTGCCAGCACACTCCAGGGAGAAGCTTTCTTT
>TRBJ2-3|TRBV25-1|.|.
CASSAGLGLTDTQYF
TGTGCCAGCAGTGCAGGTTTGGGATTGACAGATACGCAGTATTTT
>TRBJ2-5|TRBV5-4|.|.
CASSLRDSQETQYF
TGTGCCAGCAGCTTACGGGACTCACAAGAGACCCAGTACTTC
>TRBJ1-1|TRBV28|.|TRBD1
CASRQQGWTEAFF
TGTGCCAGCAGGCAACAGGGGTGGACTGAAGCTTTCTTT
>TRBJ1-1|TRBV6-5|.|.
CASGPGWNTEAFF
TGTGCCAGCGGGCCAGGCTGGAACACTGAAGCTTTCTTT
>TRBJ2-2|TRBV11-2|.|.
CASSLVQGPTGELFF
TGTGCCAGCAGCTTAGTTCAGGGGCCCACCGGGGAGCTGTTTTTT
>TRBJ2-2|TRBV25-1|.|.
CASASARENTGELFF
TGTGCCAGCGCCTCAGCCCGGGAGAACACCGGGGAGCTGTTTTTT
>TRBJ2-3|TRBV19|.|.
CASSMEGRVRDTQYF
TGTGCCAGTAGTATGGAGGGGCGAGTAAGGGATACGCAGTATTTT
>TRBJ2-7|TRBV19|.|.
CASTPQGVEEQYF
TGTGCCAGTACTCCTCAGGGAGTGGAAGAGCAGTACTTC
>TRBJ2-5|TRBV19|.|.
CASSEQVSETQYF
TGTGCCAGTAGTGAACAGGTTTCAGAGACCCAGTACTTC
>TRBJ2-3|TRBV6-5|.|TRBD2
CASRKSGRSADTQYF
TGTGCCAGCAGGAAGAGCGGGAGGTCCGCAGATACGCAGTATTTT
>TRBJ2-7|TRBV9|.|TRBD2
CASSVGTSGSSYEQYF
TGTGCCAGCAGCGTAGGTACTAGCGGGAGCTCCTACGAGCAGTACTTC
>TRBJ2-7|TRBV18|.|TRBD1
CASSTRQGALDEQYF
TGTGCCAGCTCAACCCGACAGGGGGCGCTTGACGAGCAGTACTTC
>TRBJ2-2|TRBV11-2|.|TRBD2
CASSLSGLAYVTGELFF
TGTGCCAGCAGCTTATCCGGACTAGCCTATGTAACCGGGGAGCTGTTTTTT
>TRBJ2-2|TRBV7-2|.|.
CASLRRLEAGELFF
TGTGCGAGCCTCCGGAGACTAGAGGCCGGGGAGCTGTTTTTT
>TRBJ2-5|TRBV7-9|.|.
CASSQETQYF
TGTGCCAGCAGCCAAGAGACCCAGTACTTC
>TRBJ2-1|TRBV7-3|.|.
CASSESSGYNEQFF
TGTGCCAGCAGCGAGTCCAGCGGGTACAATGAGCAGTTCTTC
>TRBJ2-5|TRBV19|.|.
CASTQGETQYF
TGTGCCAGTACCCAGGGGGAGACCCAGTACTTC